The 9 T cell receptor beta chains given below trace back to one sample, sequenced in a study of OX40 agonist ivuxolimab in advanced cancers. Sequenced by immunoSEQ multiplex PCR; TCRdb stores in-frame clones only, minus some. The table lists 40,000 or so clones, over 80% of them singletons, with around 20% in the top ten. Sequenced here: CD4+ or CD8+ T cells sorted from blood, sampled in a trial of the OX40 agonist ivuxolimab. The receptors stem from an adult with an advanced solid tumor such as melanoma, head and neck, liver or kidney cancer.

The rearrangement joins TRBV28 to TRBJ1-5; no reliable D call. This CDR3 has 17 amino acids. Germline CDR1 MDHEN, CDR2 SYDVKM. V dropped 1 base and J dropped 6 bases, with 19 bases sitting between them. The CDR3 region is CASSLLEQWGSGQPQHF. DNA of the CDR3: TGTGCCAGCAGTTTATTGGAGCAATGGGGAAGCGGTCAGCCCCAGCATTTT.

The chain couples TRBV27 to TRBJ1-5; TRBD1 agrees at 10 bases. The V segment lost 3 bases and the J segment 4 bases; nucleotides outside the gene matches: 0. The V gene's germline CDR1 is MNHEY and CDR2 SMNVEV (reference sequence). This CDR3 is built from 14 residues. This CDR3 reads CASSLDRGNQPQHF. The CDR3, as DNA: TGTGCCAGCAGTTTGGACAGGGGGAATCAGCCCCAGCATTTT.

CDR3 sequence (DNA): TGTGCCAGCAGTGAGGAGGACCCCGGAGAGACCCAGTACTTC. It specifies CASSEEDPGETQYF. The chain joins TRBV2 to TRBJ2-5; a possible D gene is TRBD2 (5 bases). This CDR3 has 14 amino acids. The germline CDR1 and CDR2 sequences are SNHLY and FYNNEI. With 3 bases removed from V and 4 bases from J, the gap between germline ends came to 12 bases.

This clone was recorded a few times. The rearrangement joins TRBV29-1 to TRBJ1-3, with 8 nucleotides matching TRBD1. V lost 4 bases and J lost 2; bases outside the gene matches: 1. The CDR3 loop spans 13 amino acids. Germline V gene data show CDR1 as SQVTM and CDR2 as ANQGSEA. The CDR3 DNA sequence: TGCAGCGTTGGCAGGGGGCCTGGAAACACCATATATTTT. Encoded protein: CSVGRGPGNTIYF.

This chain links TRBV28 with TRBJ2-5; TRBD2 matches at 13 bases. V lost 2 bases, J lost 7 bases, and 10 bases stayed unmatched. There are 17 residues in the CDR3. Germline CDR1 MDHEN, CDR2 SYDVKM. In nucleotides, the CDR3 is TGTGCCAGCAGTTTAGGTTCGGCACTAGCGGGAGGGGGGACCCAGTACTTC. It specifies CASSLGSALAGGGTQYF.

The J gene is TRBJ2-1, the V gene TRBV29-1, with no clear D. CDR3 size: 14 residues. Germline assignment: CDR1 SQVTM and CDR2 ANQGSEA. Trimming pared 5 bases from V and 10 bases from J, leaving 21 bases between. The DNA of the CDR3 is TGCAGCGTTCTAAGAGATCTCACGGTGGACGAGCAGTTCTTC. This sequence encodes CSVLRDLTVDEQFF.

The rearrangement uses TRBV28 and TRBJ2-3, with 16 bases aligning to TRBD2. Per germline, CDR1 MDHEN and CDR2 SYDVKM. This CDR3 contains 18 residues. V trimming: 3 bases; J trimming: 0 bases; junction bases outside the gene matches: 3. The CDR3 region has the DNA TGTGCCAGCAGTTTCGGGACTAGCGGGAGGGCTAGCACAGATACGCAGTATTTT. Its translation: CASSFGTSGRASTDTQYF.

The rearrangement links TRBV28 to TRBJ2-6; tentatively, D is TRBD1 or TRBD2 (6 bases each). Germline V gene data show CDR1 as MDHEN and CDR2 as SYDVKM. The CDR3 has 15 amino acids. V was cut by 10 bases and J by 3 bases, with 16 bases left in between. The CDR3 DNA reads TGTGCCACCTCGCCGGGGGACAATGGGGCCAACGTCCTGACTTTC. Protein sequence: CATSPGDNGANVLTF.

V and J are TRBV19 and TRBJ2-3; no definite D call. The ends were cut back, 5 bases at V and 1 base at J, with 13 bases in the middle. The CDR3 is made up of 15 amino acids. Germline V gene data show CDR1 as LNHDA and CDR2 as SQIVND (reference sequence). CDR3 sequence (DNA): TGTGCCAGTAGTCTCCACAGTCCAGGCACAGATACGCAGTATTTT. Its translation is CASSLHSPGTDTQYF.